This entry lists 22 T cell receptor beta chains sequenced from one sample in a study of cytomegalovirus exposure and HLA in healthy donors. 13 Jbeta primers and 60 Vbeta primers were used for the PCR. Using immunoSEQ multiplex PCR, the repertoire was profiled, and TCRdb retains in-frame clones only, with some absent. The sample shows about 36,000 clones, approximately 70% of them seen only once. The sample comprised PBMCs. These receptors all come from a man aged 30-40 years in good health and CMV-seronegative.

The J gene is TRBJ1-4, the V gene TRBV29-1; perhaps TRBD1 as D (6 bases). Germline CDR1 is SQVTM and CDR2 is ANQGSEA. The CDR3 sequence is 14 residues long. The V gene lost 7 bases and the J gene lost 4 bases, with 16 bases spanning the gap. Here the CDR3 reads CSAGDLDRNEKLFF. CDR3 DNA sequence: TGCAGCGCAGGGGATCTCGATCGTAATGAAAAACTGTTTTTT. Looking up the rest from reference TRBV29-1 and TRBJ1-4 gives the full variable domain: SAVISQKPSRDICQRGTSLTIQCQVDSQVTMMFWYRQQPGQSLTLIATANQGSEATYESGFVIDKFPISRPNLTFSTLTVSNMSPEDSSIYLCSAGDLDRNEKLFFGSGTQLSVL.

This clone was observed a single time. This chain connects TRBV29-1 to TRBJ2-7; 7 nucleotides line up with TRBD1. The CDR3 is 14 amino acids. Germline trimming cut 5 bases from V and 0 bases from J; bases unmatched to any gene: 7. CDR1 is SQVTM, CDR2 ANQGSEA, per germline. In DNA form, the CDR3 reads TGCAGCGTTATGACAGGGCCCCGCTCCTACGAGCAGTACTTC. Translating it yields CSVMTGPRSYEQYF.

This clone was seen a handful of times. J is TRBJ1-1 and V is TRBV6-6, with TRBD1 as a possible D gene (5 bases). V lost 5 bases and J 0 bases, leaving 16 bases between the germline ends. CDR3 length: 16 amino acids. CDR1 MNHNY and CDR2 SVGAGI come from the germline V gene (reference sequence). The chain's CDR3 is CASSGTRTTMNTEAFF. CDR3 DNA sequence: TGTGCCAGCAGTGGAACTCGGACAACTATGAACACTGAAGCTTTCTTT.

The chain employs TRBV28 and TRBJ1-2; unclear D gene. Trimming left V 3 bases short and J 4 bases short, with 9 bases between. Germline CDR1 reads MDHEN; CDR2 reads SYDVKM. The CDR3 extends over 13 amino acids. The CDR3 reads CASSFDGVYGYTF. CDR3 DNA sequence: TGTGCCAGCAGTTTCGACGGGGTCTATGGCTACACCTTC.

CDR3 in DNA: TGTGCCAGCAGTAGGGGTCAGACTTCGAACACTGAAGCTTTCTTT. Its translation: CASSRGQTSNTEAFF. This sequence joins TRBV2 and TRBJ1-1, with a weak D call TRBD1 (5 bases). From germline, CDR1 is SNHLY and CDR2 FYNNEI. The length of the CDR3 is 15 residues. Trimming took 5 bases from V and 1 from J, leaving 14 bases between them.

The chain uses TRBV6-6 and TRBJ1-1; D call uncertain. CDR3 length equals 14 residues. Trimming left V 7 bases short and J 0 bases short, with 12 bases between. From germline, CDR1 is MNHNY and CDR2 SVGAGI (reference sequence). CDR3 sequence: CASTLVQMNTEAFF. CDR3 in DNA: TGTGCCAGCACCCTGGTACAGATGAACACTGAAGCTTTCTTT.

This clone has a handful of counts. This sequence joins TRBV6-5 and TRBJ1-1, with D perhaps matching TRBD1 (5 bases). The CDR3 loop spans 14 amino acids. The germline gives CDR1 MNHEY, CDR2 SVGAGI. The V and J ends lost 6 bases and 2 bases respectively, with 13 bases between them. CDR3 bases: TGTGCCAGCAGCGACAACAGGAAAAACACTGAAGCTTTCTTT. It translates to CASSDNRKNTEAFF.

V usage is TRBV29-1 and J usage is TRBJ1-2; the D is unclear. V gave up 2 bases and J gave up 3 bases, with 7 bases separating them. This CDR3 region has 12 residues. CDR1 SQVTM and CDR2 ANQGSEA come from the germline V gene. The CDR3 loop reads CSVEFPDYGYTF. The CDR3 coding sequence is TGCAGCGTTGAATTCCCTGACTATGGCTACACCTTC.

V is TRBV10-1 and J is TRBJ1-5; 8 bases fit TRBD1. The J segment lost 3 bases and the V segment lost 7 bases, leaving 8 bases of the junction unmatched. This CDR3 is 15 amino acids long. CDR1 is WNHNN, CDR2 SYGVQD, per germline (reference sequence). CDR3 residues: CASINRGYTNQPQHF. The CDR3 bases are TGCGCCAGCATCAACAGGGGGTATACCAATCAGCCCCAGCATTTT.

CDR3 bases: TGTGCCAGCAGTCGGGTTCCCATGAGCTATGGCTACACCTTC. Translated: CASSRVPMSYGYTF. This chain uses TRBV27 with TRBJ1-2; no firm D call. Trimming cost V 5 bases and J 4 bases, with 14 bases left between them. The CDR3 is 14 residues long. CDR1 and CDR2 from the germline V gene are MNHEY and SMNVEV (reference sequence).

The chain links TRBV5-1 to TRBJ2-3; D may be TRBD1 (6 bases). This CDR3 is built from 13 residues. V was clipped by 3 bases and J by 5 bases, with 10 bases between them. The germline V gene has CDR1 SGHRS and CDR2 YFSETQ. CDR3 protein: CASSSGHGDTQYF. The CDR3 DNA is TGCGCCAGCAGCTCGGGACACGGAGATACGCAGTATTTT.

The chain couples TRBV7-9 to TRBJ2-6; D remains ambiguous. Deletions cut 5 bases from V and 4 bases from J, with 9 bases between. The CDR3 length is 14 residues. In germline, CDR1 is SEHNR, CDR2 FQNEAQ (reference sequence). The CDR3 is CASSLTGGANVLTF. CDR3 nucleotides: TGTGCCAGCAGCCTCACCGGGGGGGCCAACGTCCTGACTTTC.

The CDR3: CSVTRQNTEAFF. The CDR3, as DNA: TGCAGCGTCACCCGACAGAACACTGAAGCTTTCTTT. This rearrangement joins TRBV29-1 to TRBJ1-1, with no clear D. The germline V and J ends were trimmed by 6 bases and 1 base, with 9 bases remaining between them. The CDR3 runs to 12 residues. CDR1 and CDR2 from the germline V gene are SQVTM and ANQGSEA.

This clone has just a few counts. The chain is built from TRBV5-1 and TRBJ2-7; no clear D. Germline V CDR1 and CDR2: SGHRS, YFSETQ. The CDR3 consists of 12 residues. V lost 3 bases and J lost 0, with 4 bases in between. This chain's CDR3 is CASSSNSYEQYF. As DNA, the CDR3 is TGCGCCAGCAGCTCCAACTCCTACGAGCAGTACTTC.

The CDR3 region has the DNA TGTGCCAGCTCACGGGACAGGGGGAACACTGAAGCTTTCTTT. Translation gives CASSRDRGNTEAFF. The gene calls are TRBV18 and TRBJ1-1, with 10 bases lining up with TRBD1. After removal of 4 bases from V and 1 base from J, the junction contained 0 bases not matched to a gene. The CDR3 consists of 14 residues. Germline values: CDR1 KGHSH, CDR2 LQKENI.

The J gene is TRBJ2-7, the V gene TRBV7-6, with 10 bases identical to TRBD1. After removal of 5 bases from V and 3 bases from J, the junction contained 4 bases not matched to a gene. The germline V gene has CDR1 SGHVS and CDR2 FNYEAQ. CDR3 length: 14 amino acids. The CDR3 DNA follows: TGTGCCAGCAGCCCGGGACAGGGGTACTACGAGCAGTACTTC. Translating it yields CASSPGQGYYEQYF.

This sequence joins TRBV5-4 and TRBJ2-5; TRBD1 matches 7 bases. J lost 2 bases, V lost 7 bases, and 8 bases had no gene match. This CDR3 comprises 14 residues. Germline loops: CDR1 SGHNT, CDR2 YYREEE (reference sequence). The DNA for the CDR3 is TGTGCCAGCTTCCGGGACAGTTCACAAGAGACCCAGTACTTC. Protein product: CASFRDSSQETQYF.

The chain carries TRBV29-1 and TRBJ1-1; D remains ambiguous. The germline V gene encodes CDR1 SQVTM and CDR2 ANQGSEA. The V end lost 5 bases, the J end lost 5 bases, and 9 bases lay between the germline ends. This CDR3 is 11 amino acids long. In DNA form, the CDR3 reads TGCAGCGTTCGTAAGGAGACTGAAGCTTTCTTT. It encodes CSVRKETEAFF.

This clone was seen a single time. V gene TRBV28 combines with J gene TRBJ2-5; 12 bases are shared with TRBD2. This CDR3 spans 15 amino acids. Germline CDR1 and CDR2: MDHEN and SYDVKM. J was trimmed by 1 base and V by 6 bases; bases with no gene match: 3. In DNA, the CDR3 is TGTGCCAGCAGCCTGACTAGCGGGGGCCAAGAGACCCAGTACTTC. Amino acid sequence: CASSLTSGGQETQYF.

CDR3 sequence: CASRRTGNNQPQHF. The DNA of the CDR3 is TGTGCCAGCAGGCGGACAGGGAACAATCAGCCCCAGCATTTT. The chain joins TRBV27 to TRBJ1-5; the match to TRBD1 covers 8 bases. Germline V lookup: CDR1 MNHEY, CDR2 SMNVEV (reference sequence). CDR3 length equals 14 residues. V shed 6 bases, J shed 3 bases, and the junction held 4 bases outside the gene matches.

The V and J genes are TRBV7-6 and TRBJ2-7; 7 nucleotides agree with TRBD1. Trimming cost V 3 bases and J 3 bases; bases outside gene matches: 2. The CDR3 has 13 residues. Germline V gene data show CDR1 as SGHVS and CDR2 as FNYEAQ. The CDR3, as DNA: TGTGCCAGCAGCTTCCGGGACAGCTACGAGCAGTACTTC. Protein product: CASSFRDSYEQYF.

There are a few counts of this clone. The rearrangement links TRBV5-5 to TRBJ2-7; perhaps TRBD1 as D (5 bases). CDR1 is SGHKS, CDR2 YYEKEE, per germline (reference sequence). The length of the CDR3 is 16 residues. V was clipped by 3 bases and J by 5 bases, with 21 bases between them. CDR3 residues: CASSYNRLRGSDEQYF. The CDR3 nucleotides read TGTGCCAGCAGCTACAACAGGTTAAGGGGCTCTGACGAGCAGTACTTC. Based on the CDR3 plus reference TRBV5-5 and TRBJ2-7, the full variable domain is DAGVTQSPTHLIKTRGQQVTLRCSPISGHKSVSWYQQVLGQGPQFIFQYYEKEERGRGNFPDRFSARQFPNYSSELNVNALLLGDSALYLCASSYNRLRGSDEQYFGPGTRLTVT.